The 32 T cell receptor beta chains below all came from one sample that was sequenced in a study of cytomegalovirus exposure and HLA in healthy donors. The PCR employed 60 Vbeta primers together with 13 Jbeta primers. Sequenced by immunoSEQ multiplex PCR; TCRdb stores in-frame clones only, minus some. In the table there are 150,000 to 200,000 clones, 65% to 85% of which are singletons. The sequencing sample was made of PBMCs. The receptors were gathered from a girl between 10 and 17 years old in good health and CMV-seropositive.

The genes are TRBV4-3 and TRBJ1-2; D ambiguous. Trimming stripped 0 bases from V and 7 bases from J, with 15 bases between. There are 15 residues in the CDR3. Per germline, CDR1 LGHNA and CDR2 YSLEER. The CDR3 is CASSQDLVLYGGYTF. DNA of the CDR3: TGCGCCAGCAGCCAAGATCTGGTTCTTTACGGTGGCTACACCTTC.

J is TRBJ2-5 and V is TRBV30; 7 bases fit TRBD2. The assigned J gene may be wrong: the sequence end matches TRBJ2-7 better. Germline assignment: CDR1 GTSNPN and CDR2 SVGIG (reference sequence). The CDR3 has 13 residues. The CDR3 here is CAWSDGRAYEQYF. CDR3 bases: TGTGCCTGGAGTGATGGGAGGGCCTACGAGCAGTACTTC.

V is TRBV6-5 and J is TRBJ2-1; 8 bases fit TRBD2. Losses at the gene ends were 6 bases for V and 5 bases for J; bases not matched to a gene: 9. Germline CDR1 reads MNHEY; CDR2 reads SVGAGI. CDR3 length: 15 residues. In DNA form, the CDR3 reads TGTGCCAGCAGCCCTACTAGCGGTCGTAACAATGAGCAGTTCTTC. Protein product: CASSPTSGRNNEQFF.

V gene TRBV7-2 combines with J gene TRBJ1-5; 7 nucleotides line up with TRBD1. V was pared by 5 bases and J by 6 bases, with 4 bases of the junction left unmatched. CDR1 is SGHTA and CDR2 is FQGNSA in the germline V gene. This CDR3 has 13 amino acids. CDR3: CASSQGVGQPQHF. CDR3 nucleotide sequence: TGTGCCAGCAGCCAGGGGGTCGGTCAGCCCCAGCATTTT. The full variable domain, its missing parts supplied by reference TRBV7-2 and TRBJ1-5, is GAGVSQSPSNKVTEKGKDVELRCDPISGHTALYWYRQSLGQGLEFLIYFQGNSAPDKSGLPSDRFSAERTGGSVSTLTIQRTQQEDSAVYLCASSQGVGQPQHFGDGTRLSIL.

The V call is TRBV15, the J call TRBJ1-1; TRBD1 matches 8 bases. V was pared by 3 bases and J by 11 bases, with 8 bases of the junction left unmatched. From germline, CDR1 is LNHNV and CDR2 YYDKDF (reference sequence). The CDR3 loop spans 13 amino acids. Written as DNA, the CDR3 is TGTGCCACCAGCAGTCGCGACAGGGGAATTGCTTTCTTT. Amino acids: CATSSRDRGIAFF.

J is TRBJ2-3 and V is TRBV30; tentative D call: TRBD2 (6 bases). Trimming took off 0 bases at V and 2 bases at J, with 9 bases between the two ends. The CDR3 is 14 amino acids. Germline values: CDR1 GTSNPN, CDR2 SVGIG (reference sequence). The CDR3 DNA is TGTGCCTGGAGTGTTGCGGGGAACACAGATACGCAGTATTTT. It is translated as CAWSVAGNTDTQYF.

This chain connects TRBV27 to TRBJ1-4, with 9 bases lining up with TRBD1. Germline values: CDR1 MNHEY, CDR2 SMNVEV (reference sequence). V dropped 2 bases and J dropped 4; count of bases not matched to a gene: 11. The CDR3 extends over 18 amino acids. CDR3 in amino acids: CASSLLYGGQGINEKLFF. DNA of the CDR3: TGTGCCAGCAGTTTACTTTATGGCGGACAGGGGATTAATGAAAAACTGTTTTTT.

CDR3 nucleotides: TGCGCCAGCAGCCAAGGGCACCGGGGGGCCGGGGGTGGCTACACCTTC. Its protein product is CASSQGHRGAGGGYTF. The chain combines TRBV4-1 with TRBJ1-2; D might be TRBD1 (6 bases). The germline CDR1 and CDR2 sequences are MGHRA and YSYEKL. V was pared by 1 base and J by 7 bases, with 19 bases between. This CDR3 spans 16 amino acids.

The J gene is TRBJ1-3, the V gene TRBV6-1; D is possibly TRBD1 (6 bases). The CDR3 runs 15 residues. Germline-derived CDR1 and CDR2 are MNHNS and SASEGT. Trimming stripped 2 bases from V and 3 bases from J, with 11 bases between. CDR3 amino acids: CASSEWGGGGNTIYF. The CDR3 region has the DNA TGTGCCAGCAGTGAATGGGGAGGGGGTGGAAACACCATATATTTT.

This clone appeared a single time. The J gene is TRBJ1-1, the V gene TRBV7-2; 10 nucleotides align to TRBD1. Germline CDR1 is SGHTA and CDR2 is FQGNSA. V was clipped by 2 bases and J by 4 bases; unmatched bases: 4. There are 15 residues in the CDR3. The CDR3 region is CASSLFGQGVTEAFF. CDR3 bases: TGTGCCAGCAGCTTATTCGGACAGGGGGTCACTGAAGCTTTCTTT.

This clone was observed a handful of times. The chain couples TRBV30 to TRBJ1-1; 7 bases agree with TRBD1. The germline gives CDR1 GTSNPN, CDR2 SVGIG (reference sequence). V gave up 2 bases and J gave up 9 bases; unmatched junction bases: 3. The CDR3 covers 11 residues. CDR3 nucleotides: TGTGCCTGGAGTACGACAGGGAAAGCTTTCTTT. This encodes CAWSTTGKAFF.

The chain links TRBV27 to TRBJ2-7; 10 bases are shared with TRBD1. CDR1 and CDR2 (germline): MNHEY, SMNVEV (reference sequence). The CDR3 contains 15 residues. V shed 2 bases, J shed 5 bases, and the junction held 6 bases outside the gene matches. Written as DNA, the CDR3 is TGTGCCAGCAGTTTAGATGACAGGGGGCTACACGAGCAGTACTTC. It encodes CASSLDDRGLHEQYF.

The chain employs TRBV19 and TRBJ1-2; D is ambiguous. The CDR3 length is 13 residues. CDR1 LNHDA and CDR2 SQIVND come from the germline V gene (reference sequence). V lost 2 bases, J lost 8 bases, and 12 bases lay in between. Here the CDR3 DNA reads TGTGCCAGTAGTATATCCCCATCGGGAGGCTACACCTTC. This encodes CASSISPSGGYTF. Filled out from reference TRBV19 and TRBJ1-2, the complete variable domain reads DGGITQSPKYLFRKEGQNVTLSCEQNLNHDAMYWYRQDPGQGLRLIYYSQIVNDFQKGDIAEGYSVSREKKESFPLTVTSAQKNPTAFYLCASSISPSGGYTFGSGTRLTVV.

The chain is built from TRBV4-1 and TRBJ2-4, with TRBD2 matching 7 bases. The germline gives CDR1 MGHRA, CDR2 YSYEKL. The CDR3 is 16 amino acids. The V and J ends lost 0 bases and 8 bases, in that order; junction bases with no gene match: 10. The CDR3 nucleotides are TGCGCCAGCAGCCAAGAAGGGACTAACCCGGGGGACATTCAGTACTTC. Residues: CASSQEGTNPGDIQYF.

This chain connects TRBV11-2 to TRBJ2-3, with TRBD2 identical over 11 bases. This CDR3 region has 17 residues. CDR1 SGHAT and CDR2 FQNNGV come from the germline V gene. V was clipped by 2 bases and J by 3 bases; unmatched bases: 7. CDR3 sequence: CASSLYLAGGGTDTQYF. As DNA, the CDR3 is TGTGCCAGCAGCTTATACCTAGCGGGAGGTGGTACAGATACGCAGTATTTT. Filled out from reference TRBV11-2 and TRBJ2-3, the complete variable domain reads EAGVAQSPRYKIIEKRQSVAFWCNPISGHATLYWYQQILGQGPKLLIQFQNNGVVDDSQLPKDRFSAERLKGVDSTLKIQPAKLEDSAVYLCASSLYLAGGGTDTQYFGPGTRLTVL.

The chain has TRBV7-3 and TRBJ2-7; D perhaps matches TRBD2 (6 bases). Trimming removed 1 base from V and 6 bases from J, with 10 bases in between. The length of the CDR3 is 13 residues. The germline CDR1 and CDR2 sequences are SGHTA and FQGTGA. In DNA, the CDR3 is TGTGCCAGCAGCTTAAGCGGGAAGGCCGAGCAGTACTTC. This encodes CASSLSGKAEQYF.

This clone appeared a single time. The V gene is TRBV5-1, the J gene TRBJ1-3; perhaps TRBD1 as D (6 bases). Trimming removed 0 bases at V and 2 bases at J, with 6 bases between. Looked up from germline, CDR1 is SGHRS and CDR2 is YFSETQ. The CDR3 is 14 amino acids. CDR3 amino acids: CASSLAGAGNTIYF. In nucleotides, the CDR3 is TGCGCCAGCAGCTTGGCAGGGGCTGGAAACACCATATATTTT.

The chain employs TRBV27 and TRBJ2-2; D possibly corresponds to TRBD2 (6 bases). CDR1 MNHEY and CDR2 SMNVEV come from the germline V gene (reference sequence). V dropped 5 bases and J dropped 7 bases, with 8 bases sitting between them. This CDR3 region has 12 residues. CDR3 in amino acids: CASSGGFGELFF. In DNA, the CDR3 is TGTGCCAGCAGTGGGGGGTTCGGGGAGCTGTTTTTT.

The V and J genes are TRBV15 and TRBJ2-5; 13 bases fit TRBD2. V was clipped by 0 bases and J by 0 bases; unmatched bases: 4. Germline lookup yields CDR1 LNHNV and CDR2 YYDKDF (reference sequence). This CDR3 has 18 residues. The CDR3 DNA is TGTGCCACCAGCAGAGATTGGACTAGCGGGAGTAACCAAGAGACCCAGTACTTC. Amino acids: CATSRDWTSGSNQETQYF.

This chain links TRBV9 with TRBJ2-2; D is perhaps TRBD1 (7 bases). Deletions cut 1 base from V and 5 bases from J, with 12 bases between. The CDR3 length is 15 residues. CDR1 is SGDLS and CDR2 is YYNGEE in the germline V gene. This chain's CDR3 is CASSVRSGGTGELFF. In DNA, the CDR3 is TGTGCCAGCAGCGTAAGGTCAGGGGGGACCGGGGAGCTGTTTTTT. Combining the CDR3 with reference TRBV9 and TRBJ2-2 gives the whole variable domain DSGVTQTPKHLITATGQRVTLRCSPRSGDLSVYWYQQSLDQGLQFLIQYYNGEERAKGNILERFSAQQFPDLHSELNLSSLELGDSALYFCASSVRSGGTGELFFGEGSRLTVL.

The rearrangement links TRBV28 to TRBJ1-1; 9 nucleotides match TRBD1. V lost 6 bases, J lost 5 bases, and 4 bases stayed unmatched. The CDR3 is made up of 13 amino acids. Germline V gene lookup returns CDR1 MDHEN and CDR2 SYDVKM. This CDR3 is CASRGDRATEAFF. The CDR3 DNA reads as TGTGCCAGCAGAGGGGACAGGGCTACTGAAGCTTTCTTT.

V is TRBV27 and J is TRBJ1-2; the D gene is possibly TRBD1 (6 bases). The CDR3 covers 14 residues. The V end was cut by 4 bases, the J end by 3 bases, with 12 bases between. Germline-derived CDR1 and CDR2 are MNHEY and SMNVEV (reference sequence). The CDR3 loop reads CASSSRDNHYGYTF. The CDR3 DNA reads TGTGCCAGCAGTTCCCGGGACAATCACTATGGCTACACCTTC.

The rearrangement joins TRBV10-3 to TRBJ2-2; no clear D gene. There are 15 residues in the CDR3. The V gene lost 0 bases and the J gene lost 0 bases, with 5 bases spanning the gap. CDR1 and CDR2 (germline): ENHRY, SYGVKD. The CDR3 reads CAISESTANTGELFF. In nucleotides, the CDR3 is TGTGCCATCAGTGAGTCGACTGCGAACACCGGGGAGCTGTTTTTT.

V gene TRBV6-6 combines with J gene TRBJ2-7; 8 bases line up with TRBD1. CDR1 is MNHNY, CDR2 SVGAGI, per germline (reference sequence). CDR3 length: 12 residues. V shed 4 bases and J 10 bases; nucleotides not matched to a gene: 6. CDR3 nucleotides: TGTGCCAGCAGTTGGACAGGGAATGGCCAGTACTTC. It is translated as CASSWTGNGQYF.

The chain links TRBV5-8 to TRBJ2-5; D might be TRBD1 (5 bases). V was pared by 4 bases and J by 5 bases, with 18 bases between. The CDR3 loop spans 15 amino acids. CDR1 is SGHTS, CDR2 YDEGEE, per germline. The CDR3 sequence: CASSEWKGFRETQYF. In DNA form, the CDR3 reads TGTGCCAGCAGCGAGTGGAAGGGGTTCCGGGAGACCCAGTACTTC. The complete variable domain, with remaining parts taken from reference TRBV5-8 and TRBJ2-5, reads EAGVTQSPTHLIKTRGQQATLRCSPISGHTSVYWYQQALGLGLQFLLWYDEGEERNRGNFPPRFSGRQFPNYSSELNVNALELEDSALYLCASSEWKGFRETQYFGPGTRLLVL.

The chain recombines TRBV11-3 with TRBJ2-1; 10 bases map to TRBD2. The CDR3 totals 16 residues. Trimming took 1 base from V and 8 from J; bases not matched to a gene: 8. The germline V gene has CDR1 SGHNT and CDR2 YENEEA. CDR3: CASSLGRTSGNDEQFF. CDR3 nucleotide sequence: TGTGCCAGCAGCTTAGGACGGACTAGCGGCAACGATGAGCAGTTCTTC.

This chain links TRBV4-1 with TRBJ1-2; D gene uncertain. The CDR3 has 16 amino acids. V was trimmed by 0 bases and J by 3 bases, leaving 14 bases between them. Germline assignment: CDR1 MGHRA and CDR2 YSYEKL. The CDR3 spells CASSQEKTGRYYGYTF. CDR3 bases: TGCGCCAGCAGCCAAGAGAAGACTGGCAGATACTATGGCTACACCTTC.

The chain uses TRBV4-2 and TRBJ2-3; possible D gene TRBD2, 5 bases. This CDR3 is 17 amino acids long. The germline CDR1 and CDR2 sequences are LGHNA and YNFKEQ. Trimming took off 1 base at V and 1 base at J, with 15 bases between the two ends. CDR3 coding DNA: TGTGCCAGCAGCCAAGGGGCCGGGAAGGGTGGCACAGATACGCAGTATTTT. It encodes CASSQGAGKGGTDTQYF.

The chain carries TRBV5-4 and TRBJ1-2; D may be TRBD1 (6 bases). The CDR3 runs to 14 residues. Trimming took 4 bases from V and 6 from J, leaving 16 bases between them. Germline-derived CDR1 and CDR2 are SGHNT and YYREEE (reference sequence). This CDR3 is CASSVPGDIHGYTF. The CDR3 DNA reads TGTGCCAGCAGCGTTCCCGGGGACATTCATGGCTACACCTTC. Drawing the rest from reference TRBV5-4 and TRBJ1-2, the complete variable domain is ETGVTQSPTHLIKTRGQQVTLRCSSQSGHNTVSWYQQALGQGPQFIFQYYREEENGRGNFPPRFSGLQFPNYSSELNVNALELDDSALYLCASSVPGDIHGYTFGSGTRLTVV.

The chain employs TRBV15 and TRBJ1-2; possibly TRBD1 for D (5 bases). CDR1 LNHNV and CDR2 YYDKDF come from the germline V gene (reference sequence). This CDR3 contains 14 residues. V dropped 0 bases and J dropped 6 bases, with 11 bases sitting between them. The CDR3 protein is CATSRDRAGDGYTF. The CDR3 DNA follows: TGTGCCACCAGCAGAGATCGGGCGGGGGATGGCTACACCTTC.

The chain carries TRBV11-2 and TRBJ1-5; D remains ambiguous. The V end was cut by 0 bases, the J end by 7 bases, with 10 bases between. CDR1 is SGHAT and CDR2 is FQNNGV in the germline V gene. The CDR3 length is 14 residues. The CDR3 DNA follows: TGTGCCAGCAGCTTAGACGCGGGCGGACAGCCCCAGCATTTT. Its translation: CASSLDAGGQPQHF.

This clone came up a few times. The CDR3 protein is CASSGYRVGETQYF. As DNA, the CDR3 is TGTGCCAGCAGTGGCTACAGGGTCGGGGAGACCCAGTACTTC. This chain links TRBV25-1 with TRBJ2-5; a weak D match, TRBD1 (6 bases). The germline CDR1 and CDR2 sequences are MGHDK and SYGVNS. V dropped 4 bases and J dropped 5 bases, with 14 bases sitting between them. There are 14 residues in the CDR3.